Sequencing of this TCR beta chain was carried out in a study of blood T cells in healthy people across ages. Donation came from healthy Caucasian individuals in Russia who were aged 6 to 90. PCR was performed a second time for roughly 7 to 12 cycles using a sample-barcoded 5' primer and a J-beta primer mix. TCRdb recomputed calls from the 5' RACE reads with MiXCR, one row per CDR3 protein. The data hold roughly 1,500,000 distinct CDR3 sequences, with around 35% observed a single time. The TCR originated in a woman in her 30s in good health. The sequenced material came from blood.

CDR3 DNA sequence: TGTGCCTGGAGTGGTTTCTCCAATGAGCAGTTCTTC. Translating it yields CAWSGFSNEQFF. The rearrangement uses TRBV30 and TRBJ2-1; D ambiguous. CDR3 size: 12 residues. The V gene lost 1 base and the J gene lost 6 bases, with 7 bases spanning the gap. The germline V gene has CDR1 GTSNPN and CDR2 SVGIG (reference sequence).